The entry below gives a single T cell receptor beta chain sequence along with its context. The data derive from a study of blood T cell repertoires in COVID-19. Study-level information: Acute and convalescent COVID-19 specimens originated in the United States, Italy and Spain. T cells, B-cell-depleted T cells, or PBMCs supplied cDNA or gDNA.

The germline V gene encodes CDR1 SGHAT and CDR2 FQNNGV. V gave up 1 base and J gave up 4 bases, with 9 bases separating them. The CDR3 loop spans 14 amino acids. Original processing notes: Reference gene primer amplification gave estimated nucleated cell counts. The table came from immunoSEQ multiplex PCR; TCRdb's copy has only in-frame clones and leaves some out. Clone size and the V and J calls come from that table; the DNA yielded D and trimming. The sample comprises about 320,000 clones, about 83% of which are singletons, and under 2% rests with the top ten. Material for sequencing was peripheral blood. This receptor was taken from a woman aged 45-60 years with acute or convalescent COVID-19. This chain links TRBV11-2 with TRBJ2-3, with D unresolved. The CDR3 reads CASSLAWASDTQYF. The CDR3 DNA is TGTGCCAGCAGCTTAGCGTGGGCCTCAGATACGCAGTATTTT.